Only a few counts were recorded for the clone carrying this TCR beta chain. The data stem from a study of T cell changes during pregnancy in multiple sclerosis. The CDR3 consists of 16 residues. In germline, CDR1 is MNHNS, CDR2 SASEGT. The J segment lost 10 bases and the V segment lost 4 bases, leaving 12 bases of the junction unmatched. Generated by immunoSEQ multiplex PCR, the TCRdb table keeps only in-frame clones and is missing some. The data hold about 100,000 clones, with around 94% observed a single time. The sequenced sample was peripheral blood, obtained in the second trimester of pregnancy. The chain recombines TRBV6-1 with TRBJ1-6; TRBD1 agrees at 8 bases. This TCR came from a female donor with multiple sclerosis, enrolled in a pregnancy study. Written as DNA, the CDR3 is TGTGCCAGCAGTGCGCCGGACAGGGAGGTGCAGTCACCCCTCCACTTT. Translated: CASSAPDREVQSPLHF.